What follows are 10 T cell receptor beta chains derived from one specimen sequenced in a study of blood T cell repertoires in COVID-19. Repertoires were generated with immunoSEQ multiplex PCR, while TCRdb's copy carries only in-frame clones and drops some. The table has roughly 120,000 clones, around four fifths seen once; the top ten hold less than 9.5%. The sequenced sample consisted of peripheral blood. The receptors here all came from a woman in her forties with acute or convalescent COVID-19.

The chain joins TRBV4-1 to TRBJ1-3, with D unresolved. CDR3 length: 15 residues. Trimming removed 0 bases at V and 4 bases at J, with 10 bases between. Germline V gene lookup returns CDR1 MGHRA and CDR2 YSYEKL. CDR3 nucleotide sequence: TGCGCCAGCAGCCAAGAAAACTCGGAGGGAAACACCATATATTTT. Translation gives CASSQENSEGNTIYF.

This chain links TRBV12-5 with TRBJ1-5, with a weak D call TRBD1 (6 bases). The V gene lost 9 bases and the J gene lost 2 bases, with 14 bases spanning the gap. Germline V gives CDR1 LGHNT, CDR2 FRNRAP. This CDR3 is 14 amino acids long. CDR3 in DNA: TGTGCTAGCACAACAGGGATTGGCAATCAGCCCCAGCATTTT. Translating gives CASTTGIGNQPQHF.

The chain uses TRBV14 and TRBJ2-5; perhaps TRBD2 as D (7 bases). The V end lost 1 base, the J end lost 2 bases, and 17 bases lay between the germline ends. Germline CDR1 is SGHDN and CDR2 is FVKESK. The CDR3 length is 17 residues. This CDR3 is CASSQGYLRGGQETQYF. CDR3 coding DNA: TGTGCCAGCAGCCAAGGATACTTAAGGGGGGGACAAGAGACCCAGTACTTC.

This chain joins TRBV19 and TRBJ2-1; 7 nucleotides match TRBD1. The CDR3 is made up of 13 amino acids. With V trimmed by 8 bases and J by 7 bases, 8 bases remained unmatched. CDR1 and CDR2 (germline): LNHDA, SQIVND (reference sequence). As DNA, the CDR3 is TGTGCCAGTGAGGCCAGGGGGACGAATGAGCAGTTCTTC. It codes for CASEARGTNEQFF.

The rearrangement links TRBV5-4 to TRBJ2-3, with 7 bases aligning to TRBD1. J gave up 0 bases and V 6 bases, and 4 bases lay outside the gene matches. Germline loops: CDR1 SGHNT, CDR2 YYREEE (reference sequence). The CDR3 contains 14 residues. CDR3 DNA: TGTGCCAGCAACCCAGGGGGAAGCACAGATACGCAGTATTTT. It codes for CASNPGGSTDTQYF.

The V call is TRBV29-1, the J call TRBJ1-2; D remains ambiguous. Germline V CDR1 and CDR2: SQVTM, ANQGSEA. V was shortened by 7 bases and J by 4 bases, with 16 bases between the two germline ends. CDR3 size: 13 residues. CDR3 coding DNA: TGCAGCGCCGAGGCGGGGTTCGGCTATGGCTACACCTTC. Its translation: CSAEAGFGYGYTF.

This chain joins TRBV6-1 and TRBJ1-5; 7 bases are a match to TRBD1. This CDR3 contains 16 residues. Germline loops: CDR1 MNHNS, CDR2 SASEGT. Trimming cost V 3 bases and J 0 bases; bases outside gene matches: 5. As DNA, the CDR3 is TGTGCCAGCAGTGATGAGGGACAGTATAGCAATCAGCCCCAGCATTTT. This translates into CASSDEGQYSNQPQHF.

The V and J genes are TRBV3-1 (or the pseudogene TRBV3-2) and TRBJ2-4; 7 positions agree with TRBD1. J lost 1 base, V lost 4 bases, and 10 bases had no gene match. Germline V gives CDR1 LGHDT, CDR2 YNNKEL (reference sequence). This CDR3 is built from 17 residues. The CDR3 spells CASSPMTGLEAKNIQYF. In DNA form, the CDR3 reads TGTGCCAGCAGCCCGATGACAGGGTTGGAGGCCAAAAACATTCAGTACTTC.

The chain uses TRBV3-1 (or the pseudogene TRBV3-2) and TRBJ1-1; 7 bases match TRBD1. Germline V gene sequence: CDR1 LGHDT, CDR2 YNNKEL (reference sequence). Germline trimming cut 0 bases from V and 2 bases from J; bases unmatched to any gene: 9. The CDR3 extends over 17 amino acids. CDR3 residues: CASSQEPPGQVNTEAFF. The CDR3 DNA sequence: TGTGCCAGCAGCCAAGAACCCCCCGGACAGGTTAACACTGAAGCTTTCTTT.

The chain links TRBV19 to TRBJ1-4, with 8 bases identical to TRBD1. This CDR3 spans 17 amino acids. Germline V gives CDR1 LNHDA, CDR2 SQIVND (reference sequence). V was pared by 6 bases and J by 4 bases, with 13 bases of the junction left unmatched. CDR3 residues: CASSARGQGINNEKLFF. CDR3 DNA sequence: TGTGCCAGTAGCGCAAGAGGACAGGGCATAAATAATGAAAAACTGTTTTTT.